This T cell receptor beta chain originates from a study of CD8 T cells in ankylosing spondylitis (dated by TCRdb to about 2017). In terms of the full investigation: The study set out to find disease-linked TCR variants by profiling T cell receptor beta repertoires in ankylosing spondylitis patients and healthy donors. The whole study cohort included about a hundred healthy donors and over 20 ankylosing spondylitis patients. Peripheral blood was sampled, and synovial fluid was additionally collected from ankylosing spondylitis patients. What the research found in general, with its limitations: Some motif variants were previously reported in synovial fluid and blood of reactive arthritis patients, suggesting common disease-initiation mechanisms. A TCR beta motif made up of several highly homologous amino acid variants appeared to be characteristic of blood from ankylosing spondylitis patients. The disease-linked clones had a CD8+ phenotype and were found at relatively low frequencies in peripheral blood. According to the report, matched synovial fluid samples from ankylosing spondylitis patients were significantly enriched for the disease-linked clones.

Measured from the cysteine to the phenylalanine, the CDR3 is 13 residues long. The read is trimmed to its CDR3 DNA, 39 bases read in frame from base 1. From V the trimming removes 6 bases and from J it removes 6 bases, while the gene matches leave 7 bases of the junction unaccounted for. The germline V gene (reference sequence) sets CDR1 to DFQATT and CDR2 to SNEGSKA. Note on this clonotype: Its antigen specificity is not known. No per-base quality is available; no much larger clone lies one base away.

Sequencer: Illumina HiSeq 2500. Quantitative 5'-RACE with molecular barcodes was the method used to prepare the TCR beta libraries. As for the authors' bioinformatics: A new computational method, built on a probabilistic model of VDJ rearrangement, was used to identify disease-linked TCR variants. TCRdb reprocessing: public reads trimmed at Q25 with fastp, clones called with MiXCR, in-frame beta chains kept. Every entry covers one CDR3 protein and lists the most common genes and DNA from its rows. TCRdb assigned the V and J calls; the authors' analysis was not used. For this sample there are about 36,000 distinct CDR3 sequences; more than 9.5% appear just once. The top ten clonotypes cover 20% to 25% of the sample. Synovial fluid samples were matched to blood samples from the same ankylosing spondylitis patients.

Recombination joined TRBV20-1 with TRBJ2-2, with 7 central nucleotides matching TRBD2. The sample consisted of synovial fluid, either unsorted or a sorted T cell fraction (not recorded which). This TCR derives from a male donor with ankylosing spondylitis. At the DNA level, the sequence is TGCAGTGCAAGGACTAGTTTCGCCGGGGAGCTGTTTTTT. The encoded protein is CSARTSFAGELFF.